These T cell receptor beta chains were read from a single sample in a study of blood T cell repertoires in COVID-19. TCRdb keeps only in-frame clones here, not all; method: immunoSEQ multiplex PCR. The sample consists of about 190,000 clones, 78% of them appearing once. Sequenced material: peripheral blood. The source is an elderly woman with active or convalescent COVID-19. CDR3s include the opening cysteine and the closing phenylalanine or tryptophan. A D gene is named only where the DNA matches it firmly. The size of a clone is reported for some rows only, either as once, few or many, or as a class for expanded clones.

d_call	cdr3_length	v_call	clone_size	j_call	cdr3_aa	cdr3_nt
NA	15	TRBV27	NA	TRBJ1-6	CASGQLSSYNSPLHF	TGTGCCAGTGGACAGCTAAGCTCCTATAATTCACCCCTCCACTTT
TRBD1	15	TRBV18	NA	TRBJ1-4	CASSTPGQINEKLFF	TGTGCCAGCTCCACACCGGGACAGATAAATGAAAAACTGTTTTTT
NA	14	TRBV18	NA	TRBJ2-5	CASSPPSSQETQYF	TGTGCCAGCTCACCACCTTCCAGCCAAGAGACCCAGTACTTC
NA	14	TRBV2	NA	TRBJ1-4	CASKREVLFGKLFF	TGTGCCAGCAAAAGGGAGGTCCTTTTCGGTAAACTGTTTTTT
TRBD2	16	TRBV27	NA	TRBJ2-1	CASSGGALPPYNEQFF	TGTGCCAGCAGCGGGGGGGCCCTGCCGCCCTACAATGAGCAGTTCTTC
NA	17	TRBV7-9	NA	TRBJ1-3	CASSLVAFGGSGNTIYF	TGTGCCAGCAGCTTAGTCGCGTTTGGGGGGTCTGGAAACACCATATATTTT
TRBD2	11	TRBV20-1	few	TRBJ2-3	CSAREGGGQYF	TGCAGTGCCCGGGAGGGCGGGGGCCAGTATTTT
TRBD1	15	TRBV13	once	TRBJ1-2	CASSSGSTGGWGYTF	TGTGCCAGCAGCTCGGGTTCAACAGGGGGCTGGGGCTACACCTTC
TRBD2	13	TRBV3-1/TRBV3-2	NA	TRBJ2-1	CASSQIERGGKFF	TGTGCCAGCAGCCAGATCGAGCGGGGGGGCAAGTTCTTC
TRBD2	17	TRBV7-2	NA	TRBJ2-3	CASSLYVAGASTDTQYF	TGTGCCAGCAGCTTATATGTAGCGGGGGCTAGCACAGATACGCAGTATTTT
TRBD1	20	TRBV28	few	TRBJ1-2	CASSSLGTGSWGVGGGGYTF	TGTGCCAGCAGTTCCCTGGGGACAGGGAGTTGGGGGGTAGGTGGTGGAGGCTACACCTTC
NA	12	TRBV20-1	NA	TRBJ2-3	CSASSNPDTQYF	TGCAGTGCTAGTTCCAATCCCGATACGCAGTATTTT
TRBD1	15	TRBV28	NA	TRBJ2-1	CASSNRDRATFVQFF	TGTGCCAGCAGTAACAGGGACAGGGCTACATTCGTGCAGTTCTTC
NA	16	TRBV6-1	NA	TRBJ2-1	CASSGMEGSSYNEQFF	TGTGCCAGCAGTGGTATGGAGGGCTCGAGCTACAATGAGCAGTTCTTC
NA	16	TRBV1	NA	TRBJ1-6	CTSSHNDRQGNSPLHF	TGCACCAGCAGCCACAACGATAGACAGGGTAATTCACCCCTCCACTTT
NA	15	TRBV9	NA	TRBJ2-1	CASSPPGGHYNEQFF	TGTGCCAGCAGCCCTCCGGGGGGCCATTACAATGAGCAGTTCTTC
NA	11	TRBV5-8	few	TRBJ2-5	CASSHGETQYF	TGTGCCAGCAGCCACGGGGAGACCCAGTACTTC
TRBD1	17	TRBV3-1/TRBV3-2	NA	TRBJ2-4	CASSQSGTGVTKNIQYF	TGTGCCAGCAGCCAATCCGGGACAGGGGTCACCAAAAACATTCAGTACTTC
TRBD2	15	TRBV9	few	TRBJ2-3	CASSVASGRSDTQYF	TGTGCCAGCAGCGTAGCTAGCGGGAGATCAGATACGCAGTATTTT
TRBD1	13	TRBV27	NA	TRBJ2-5	CASSDRVRETQYF	TGTGCCAGCAGCGACAGGGTCCGCGAGACCCAGTACTTC
TRBD2	15	TRBV5-1	NA	TRBJ2-3	CASSSMRGGTDTQYF	TGCGCCAGCAGCTCAATGCGGGGGGGAACGGATACGCAGTATTTT
NA	15	TRBV5-4	NA	TRBJ2-3	CASSLPGTQTDTQYF	TGTGCCAGCAGCTTGCCGGGGACACAAACAGATACGCAGTATTTT
TRBD2	13	TRBV7-2	NA	TRBJ2-5	CASSYGGEETQYF	TGTGCCAGCAGCTATGGGGGGGAAGAGACCCAGTACTTC
TRBD2	15	TRBV5-4	NA	TRBJ2-3	CASSLGGGGRDTQYF	TGTGCCAGCAGCTTGGGCGGGGGGGGTCGCGATACGCAGTATTTT
NA	13	TRBV28	NA	TRBJ1-1	CAILTGHRTEAFF	TGTGCCATCCTAACAGGGCATCGCACTGAAGCTTTCTTT
NA	12	TRBV2	NA	TRBJ2-1	CASRNVGQEQFF	TGTGCCAGCAGGAACGTGGGCCAAGAGCAGTTCTTC
NA	13	TRBV3-1/TRBV3-2	NA	TRBJ1-5	CASSQSTGQPQHF	TGTGCCAGCAGCCAGAGCACAGGCCAGCCCCAGCATTTT
TRBD2	15	TRBV4-3	NA	TRBJ2-7	CASSQDIAGDYEQYF	TGCGCCAGCAGCCAAGATATAGCGGGGGACTACGAGCAGTACTTC
TRBD2	15	TRBV9	NA	TRBJ2-1	CASSSQRGGLNEQFF	TGTGCCAGCAGCAGTCAGCGGGGGGGTCTCAATGAGCAGTTCTTC
TRBD1	15	TRBV28	few	TRBJ1-5	CASRGDRGSNQPQHF	TGTGCCAGCAGGGGGGACAGGGGGAGCAATCAGCCCCAGCATTTT
TRBD1	16	TRBV5-4	NA	TRBJ1-2	CASSLAGQGGNYGYTF	TGTGCCAGCAGCTTGGCCGGGCAGGGGGGAAACTATGGCTACACCTTC
TRBD1	15	TRBV27	many	TRBJ1-1	CASRTLQGLTTEAFF	TGTGCCAGCAGAACACTACAGGGGCTTACCACTGAAGCTTTCTTT
NA	14	TRBV18	NA	TRBJ1-5	CASFKSGTYGPQHF	TGTGCCAGCTTCAAGTCCGGGACATATGGGCCCCAGCATTTT
TRBD1	21	TRBV7-9	NA	TRBJ2-6	CASTSSVIRDRGLSGANVLTF	TGTGCCAGCACTTCGTCAGTAATCCGGGACAGGGGGCTCTCTGGGGCCAACGTCCTGACTTTC
NA	13	TRBV5-6	once	TRBJ1-2	CASSWAGDYGYTF	TGTGCCAGCAGCTGGGCAGGGGACTATGGCTACACCTTC
TRBD2	18	TRBV5-1	NA	TRBJ2-3	CASSLTSGGAQSTDTQYF	TGCGCCAGCAGCTTGACTAGCGGGGGGGCCCAGAGCACAGATACGCAGTATTTT
NA	16	TRBV5-1	NA	TRBJ2-7	CASRSSSGRADYEQYF	TGCGCCAGCAGATCCAGTAGTGGCAGGGCGGATTACGAGCAGTACTTC
NA	16	TRBV4-2	few	TRBJ1-4	CASSQALRDTNEKLFF	TGTGCCAGCAGCCAAGCCCTCCGGGACACCAATGAAAAACTGTTTTTT
NA	16	TRBV11-3	NA	TRBJ2-1	CASSLGGGVSYNEQFF	TGTGCCAGCAGCCTGGGGGGGGGCGTCTCCTACAATGAGCAGTTCTTC
NA	15	TRBV9	NA	TRBJ1-5	CASSVLPGSNQPQHF	TGTGCCAGCAGCGTTTTACCGGGTAGCAATCAGCCCCAGCATTTT
TRBD1	14	TRBV18	NA	TRBJ2-2	CASLGQENTGELFF	TGTGCCAGCTTGGGACAGGAAAACACCGGGGAGCTGTTTTTT
NA	13	TRBV28	NA	TRBJ1-6	CASSRGFNSPLHF	TGTGCCAGCAGCAGGGGTTTTAATTCACCCCTCCACTTT
NA	15	TRBV19	NA	TRBJ1-5	CASRTGLGGNQPQHF	TGTGCCAGTAGAACCGGTTTAGGGGGCAATCAGCCCCAGCATTTT
TRBD2	18	TRBV4-2	few	TRBJ2-5	CASSPRTSGGALLWTQYF	TGTGCCAGCAGCCCTCGGACTAGCGGGGGGGCCCTGTTATGGACCCAGTACTTC
TRBD1	14	TRBV18	NA	TRBJ2-1	CASSLDRGRGEQFF	TGTGCCAGCTCACTAGACAGGGGAAGGGGTGAGCAGTTCTTC
NA	14	TRBV9	NA	TRBJ2-7	CASSALGLAGEQYF	TGTGCCAGCAGCGCCCTTGGCCTAGCTGGCGAGCAGTACTTC
NA	17	TRBV3-1/TRBV3-2	NA	TRBJ1-1	CASSQDFLAGRGTEAFF	TGTGCCAGCAGCCAAGATTTCCTGGCCGGGAGAGGAACTGAAGCTTTCTTT
TRBD1	16	TRBV5-6	NA	TRBJ1-4	CASSKLQGYTNEKLFF	TGTGCCAGCAGCAAATTACAGGGGTACACTAATGAAAAACTGTTTTTT
TRBD1	15	TRBV7-2	NA	TRBJ2-3	CASSLGQGTTDTQYF	TGTGCCAGCAGCTTAGGACAGGGGACCACAGATACGCAGTATTTT
TRBD1	15	TRBV10-3	NA	TRBJ2-7	CAISGGQGLSYEQYF	TGTGCCATCAGTGGGGGACAGGGCCTATCCTACGAGCAGTACTTC
TRBD2	14	TRBV6-5	NA	TRBJ2-7	CASSLSGESYEQYF	TGTGCCAGCAGTTTGAGCGGGGAGAGCTACGAGCAGTACTTC